This T cell receptor (beta chain) is drawn from a study of blood T cell repertoires in COVID-19. The participants were between roughly 18 and 100 years old and came from 24 US areas. The assay was immunoSEQ multiplex PCR, and TCRdb's table has in-frame clones only and misses some. Among about 160,000 clones listed, 83% were seen once. Per the germline V gene, CDR1 is SGHAT and CDR2 is FQNNGV. The CDR3 is made up of 15 amino acids. V was clipped by 1 base and J by 2 bases, with 9 bases between them. The chain carries TRBV11-2 and TRBJ1-5, with TRBD1 as a possible D gene (6 bases). The source of this sequence is a woman in her fifties or sixties in a cohort exposed to, infected with or recovered from COVID-19 (not recorded which). The sample was PBMCs or T cells enriched from blood (not recorded which). CDR3 residues: CASSLGSGGNQPQHF. CDR3 coding DNA: TGTGCCAGCAGCTTAGGATCAGGGGGCAATCAGCCCCAGCATTTT.